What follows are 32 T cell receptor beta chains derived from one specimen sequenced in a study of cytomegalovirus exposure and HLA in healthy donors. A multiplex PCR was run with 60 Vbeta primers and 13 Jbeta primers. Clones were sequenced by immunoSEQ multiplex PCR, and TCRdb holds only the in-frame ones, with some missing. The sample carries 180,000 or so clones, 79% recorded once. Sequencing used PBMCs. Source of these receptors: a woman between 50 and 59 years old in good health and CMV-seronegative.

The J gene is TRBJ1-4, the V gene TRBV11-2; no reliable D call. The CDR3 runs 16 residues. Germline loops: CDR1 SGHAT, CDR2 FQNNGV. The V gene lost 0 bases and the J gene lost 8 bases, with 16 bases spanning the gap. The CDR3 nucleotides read TGTGCCAGCAGCTTAGATTGGTCGGTAGCGGGCGAAAAACTGTTTTTT. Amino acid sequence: CASSLDWSVAGEKLFF.

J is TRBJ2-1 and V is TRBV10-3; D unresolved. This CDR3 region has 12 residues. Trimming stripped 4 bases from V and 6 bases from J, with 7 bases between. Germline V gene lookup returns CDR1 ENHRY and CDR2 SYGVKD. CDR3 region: CAISAVLNEQFF. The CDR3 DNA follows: TGTGCCATCAGTGCGGTGCTCAATGAGCAGTTCTTC.

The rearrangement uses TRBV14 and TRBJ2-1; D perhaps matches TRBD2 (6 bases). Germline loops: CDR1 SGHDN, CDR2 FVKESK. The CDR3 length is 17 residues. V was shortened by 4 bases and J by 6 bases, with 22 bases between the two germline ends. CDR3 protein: CASSRGRGGVFGNEQFF. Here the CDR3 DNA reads TGTGCCAGCAGCCGAGGACGAGGCGGGGTTTTCGGCAATGAGCAGTTCTTC.

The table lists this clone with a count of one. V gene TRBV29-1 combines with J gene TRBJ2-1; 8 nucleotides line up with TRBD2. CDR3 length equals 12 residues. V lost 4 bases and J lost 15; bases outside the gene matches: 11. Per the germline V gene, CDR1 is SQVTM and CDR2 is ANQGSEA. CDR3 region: CSVAISGGFPFF. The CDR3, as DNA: TGCAGCGTTGCTATAAGCGGGGGCTTTCCGTTCTTC.

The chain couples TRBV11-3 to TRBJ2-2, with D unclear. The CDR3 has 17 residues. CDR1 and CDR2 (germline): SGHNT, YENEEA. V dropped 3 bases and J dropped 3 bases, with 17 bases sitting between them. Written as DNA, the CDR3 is TGTGCCAGCAGCTTTAAAGTATCGACTCGCGACACCGGGGAGCTGTTTTTT. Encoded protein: CASSFKVSTRDTGELFF.

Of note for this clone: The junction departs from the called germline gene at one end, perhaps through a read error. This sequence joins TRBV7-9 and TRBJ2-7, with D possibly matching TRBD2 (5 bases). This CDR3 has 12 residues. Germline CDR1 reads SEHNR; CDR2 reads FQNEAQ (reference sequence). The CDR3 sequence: CSSSADLAPQYF. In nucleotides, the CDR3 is TGTTCCAGCAGCGCCGATCTAGCCCCCCAGTACTTC.

The CDR3 loop reads CASSPPGQASTDTQYF. In DNA, the CDR3 is TGTGCCAGCAGCCCCCCGGGACAGGCGAGCACAGATACGCAGTATTTT. The V gene is TRBV9, the J gene TRBJ2-3; the match to TRBD1 covers 8 bases. Trimming at V came to 4 bases and at J to 0 bases, leaving 7 bases not matched to a gene. CDR3 length equals 16 residues. Germline assignment: CDR1 SGDLS and CDR2 YYNGEE.

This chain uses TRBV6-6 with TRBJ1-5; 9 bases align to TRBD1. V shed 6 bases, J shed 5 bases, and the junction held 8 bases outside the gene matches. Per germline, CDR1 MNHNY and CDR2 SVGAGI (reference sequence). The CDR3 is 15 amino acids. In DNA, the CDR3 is TGTGCCAGCAGCCGGGGGGACAGGGAGGATCAGCCCCAGCATTTT. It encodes CASSRGDREDQPQHF.

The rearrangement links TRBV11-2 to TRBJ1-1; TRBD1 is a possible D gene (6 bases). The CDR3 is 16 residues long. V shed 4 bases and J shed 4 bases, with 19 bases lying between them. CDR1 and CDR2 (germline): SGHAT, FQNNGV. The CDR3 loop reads CASSSFQGLGSTEAFF. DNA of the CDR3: TGTGCCAGCAGCTCCTTCCAGGGGCTAGGGAGCACTGAAGCTTTCTTT.

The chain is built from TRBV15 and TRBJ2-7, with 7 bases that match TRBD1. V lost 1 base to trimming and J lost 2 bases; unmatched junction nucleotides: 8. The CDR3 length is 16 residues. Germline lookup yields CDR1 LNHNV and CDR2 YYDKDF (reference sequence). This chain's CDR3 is CATSRGSGTATYEQYF. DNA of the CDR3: TGTGCCACCAGCAGAGGAAGTGGGACAGCGACCTACGAGCAGTACTTC.

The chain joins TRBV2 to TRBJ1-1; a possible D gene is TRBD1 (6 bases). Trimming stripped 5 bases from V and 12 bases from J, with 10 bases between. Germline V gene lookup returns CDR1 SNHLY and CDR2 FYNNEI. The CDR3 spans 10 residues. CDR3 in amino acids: CASSKRGSFF. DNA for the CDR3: TGTGCCAGCAGTAAAAGGGGGTCTTTCTTT. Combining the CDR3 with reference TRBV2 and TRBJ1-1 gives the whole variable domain EPEVTQTPSHQVTQMGQEVILRCVPISNHLYFYWYRQILGQKVEFLVSFYNNEISEKSEIFDDQFSVERPDGSNFTLKIRSTKLEDSAMYFCASSKRGSFFGQGTRLTVV.

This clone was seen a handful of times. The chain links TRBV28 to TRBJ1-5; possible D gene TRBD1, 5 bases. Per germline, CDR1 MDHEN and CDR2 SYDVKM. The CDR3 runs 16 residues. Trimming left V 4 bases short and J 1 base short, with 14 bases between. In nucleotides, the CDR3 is TGTGCCAGCAGTTACGGGGGGGGTGGGAGCAATCAGCCCCAGCATTTT. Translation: CASSYGGGGSNQPQHF.

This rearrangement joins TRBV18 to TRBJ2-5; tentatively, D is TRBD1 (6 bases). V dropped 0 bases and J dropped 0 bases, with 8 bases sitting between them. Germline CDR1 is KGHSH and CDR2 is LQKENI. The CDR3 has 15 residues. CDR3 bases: TGTGCCAGCTCACCACCGCAGGGGAACCAAGAGACCCAGTACTTC. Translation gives CASSPPQGNQETQYF.

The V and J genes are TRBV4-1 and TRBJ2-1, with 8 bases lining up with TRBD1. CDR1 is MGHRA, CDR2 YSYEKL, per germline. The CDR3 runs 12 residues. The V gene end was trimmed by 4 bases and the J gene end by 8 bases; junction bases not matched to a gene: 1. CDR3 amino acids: CASSPGGDEQFF. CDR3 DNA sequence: TGCGCCAGCAGCCCAGGGGGCGATGAGCAGTTCTTC.

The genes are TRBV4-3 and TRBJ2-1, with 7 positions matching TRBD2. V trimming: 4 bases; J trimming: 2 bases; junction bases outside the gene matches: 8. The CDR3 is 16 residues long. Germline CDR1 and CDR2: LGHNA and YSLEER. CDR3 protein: CASSPSRAGAYNEQFF. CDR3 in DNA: TGCGCCAGCAGCCCCTCTAGGGCGGGAGCCTACAATGAGCAGTTCTTC.

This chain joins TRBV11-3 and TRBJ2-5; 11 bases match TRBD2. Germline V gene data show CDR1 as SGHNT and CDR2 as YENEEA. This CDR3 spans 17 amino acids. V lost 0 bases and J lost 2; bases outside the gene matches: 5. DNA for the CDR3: TGTGCCAGCAGCTTAGACCTGGGACTAGCGGCTCAAGAGACCCAGTACTTC. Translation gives CASSLDLGLAAQETQYF. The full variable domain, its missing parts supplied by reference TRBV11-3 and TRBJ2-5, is EAGVVQSPRYKIIEKKQPVAFWCNPISGHNTLYWYLQNLGQGPELLIRYENEEAVDDSQLPKDRFSAERLKGVDSTLKIQPAELGDSAVYLCASSLDLGLAAQETQYFGPGTRLLVL.

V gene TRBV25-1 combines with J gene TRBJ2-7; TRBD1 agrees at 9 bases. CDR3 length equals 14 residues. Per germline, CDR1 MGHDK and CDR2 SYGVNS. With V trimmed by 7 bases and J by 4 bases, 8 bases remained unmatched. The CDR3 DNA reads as TGTGCCAGCACCCCGGGACAGGGTCGTTACGAGCAGTACTTC. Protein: CASTPGQGRYEQYF.

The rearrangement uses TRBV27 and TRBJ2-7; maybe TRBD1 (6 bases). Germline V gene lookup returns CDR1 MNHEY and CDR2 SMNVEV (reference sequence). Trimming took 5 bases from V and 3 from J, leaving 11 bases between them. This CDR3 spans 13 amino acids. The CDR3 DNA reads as TGTGCCAGCAGTGGGGACACCTACTACGAGCAGTACTTC. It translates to CASSGDTYYEQYF.

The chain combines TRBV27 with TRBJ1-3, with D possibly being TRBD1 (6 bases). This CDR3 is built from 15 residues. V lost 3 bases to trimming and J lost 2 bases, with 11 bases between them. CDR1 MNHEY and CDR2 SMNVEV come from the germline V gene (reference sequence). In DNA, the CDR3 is TGTGCCAGCAGTTTCTCGGACAGCCCTGGAAACACCATATATTTT. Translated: CASSFSDSPGNTIYF.

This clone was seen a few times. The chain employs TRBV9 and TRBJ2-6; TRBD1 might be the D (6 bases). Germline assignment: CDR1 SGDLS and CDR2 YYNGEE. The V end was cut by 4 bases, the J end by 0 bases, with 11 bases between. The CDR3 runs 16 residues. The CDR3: CASSLDRPSGANVLTF. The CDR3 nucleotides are TGTGCCAGCAGCTTGGACAGACCCTCTGGGGCCAACGTCCTGACTTTC. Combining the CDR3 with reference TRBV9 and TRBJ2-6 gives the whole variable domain DSGVTQTPKHLITATGQRVTLRCSPRSGDLSVYWYQQSLDQGLQFLIQYYNGEERAKGNILERFSAQQFPDLHSELNLSSLELGDSALYFCASSLDRPSGANVLTFGAGSRLTVL.

In nucleotides, the CDR3 is TGTGCCAGCAGCCAAGTTGGGGGACAGGGATACAATGAGCAGTTCTTC. Its translation is CASSQVGGQGYNEQFF. The chain joins TRBV4-2 to TRBJ2-1; the match to TRBD1 covers 9 bases. V gave up 1 base and J gave up 4 bases; unmatched junction bases: 5. Germline CDR1 and CDR2: LGHNA and YNFKEQ. The CDR3 is 16 amino acids.

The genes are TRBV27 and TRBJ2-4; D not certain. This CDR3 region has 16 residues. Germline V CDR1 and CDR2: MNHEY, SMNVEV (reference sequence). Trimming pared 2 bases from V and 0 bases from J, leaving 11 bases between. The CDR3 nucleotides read TGTGCCAGCAGTTTAGTTCCAGATTCAGCCAAAAACATTCAGTACTTC. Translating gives CASSLVPDSAKNIQYF.

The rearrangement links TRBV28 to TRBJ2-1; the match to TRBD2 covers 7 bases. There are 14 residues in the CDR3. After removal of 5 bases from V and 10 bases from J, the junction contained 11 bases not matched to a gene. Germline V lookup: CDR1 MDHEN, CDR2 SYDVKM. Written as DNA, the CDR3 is TGTGCCAGCAGTAGCCCGGGACTACCGGGGGAGCAGTTCTTC. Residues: CASSSPGLPGEQFF.

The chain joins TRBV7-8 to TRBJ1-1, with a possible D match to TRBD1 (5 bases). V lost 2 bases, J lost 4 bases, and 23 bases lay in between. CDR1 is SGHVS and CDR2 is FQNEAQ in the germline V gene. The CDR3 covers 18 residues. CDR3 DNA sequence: TGTGCCAGCAGCTTACGACTCTTTCCGGGACCCGGGGGCACTGAAGCTTTCTTT. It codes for CASSLRLFPGPGGTEAFF.

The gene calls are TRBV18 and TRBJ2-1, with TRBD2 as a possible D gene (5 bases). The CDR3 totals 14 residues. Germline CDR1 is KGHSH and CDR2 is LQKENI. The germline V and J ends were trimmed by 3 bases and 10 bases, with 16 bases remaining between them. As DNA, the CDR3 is TGTGCCAGCTCACCGCGATCGGGATACGGAGAGCAGTTCTTC. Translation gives CASSPRSGYGEQFF.

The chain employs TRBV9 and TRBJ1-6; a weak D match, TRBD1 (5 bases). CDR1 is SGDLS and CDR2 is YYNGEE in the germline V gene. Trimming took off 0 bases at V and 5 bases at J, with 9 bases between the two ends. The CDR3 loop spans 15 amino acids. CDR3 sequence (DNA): TGTGCCAGCAGCGTAGAGGGGCAGGATAATTCACCCCTCCACTTT. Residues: CASSVEGQDNSPLHF.

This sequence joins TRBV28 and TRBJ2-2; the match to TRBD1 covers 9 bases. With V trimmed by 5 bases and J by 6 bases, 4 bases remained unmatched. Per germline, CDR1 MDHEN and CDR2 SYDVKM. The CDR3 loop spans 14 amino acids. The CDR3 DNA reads TGTGCCAGCAGTAGACAGGGGGTGGCCGGGGAGCTGTTTTTT. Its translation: CASSRQGVAGELFF. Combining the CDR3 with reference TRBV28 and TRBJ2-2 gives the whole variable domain DVKVTQSSRYLVKRTGEKVFLECVQDMDHENMFWYRQDPGLGLRLIYFSYDVKMKEKGDIPEGYSVSREKKERFSLILESASTNQTSMYLCASSRQGVAGELFFGEGSRLTVL.

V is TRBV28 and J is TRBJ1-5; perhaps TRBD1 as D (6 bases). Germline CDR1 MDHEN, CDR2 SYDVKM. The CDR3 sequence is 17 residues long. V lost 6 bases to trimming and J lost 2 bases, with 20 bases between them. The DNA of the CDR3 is TGTGCCAGCAGCACGGACTCGGGGGGCATGGGCAATCAGCCCCAGCATTTT. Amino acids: CASSTDSGGMGNQPQHF.

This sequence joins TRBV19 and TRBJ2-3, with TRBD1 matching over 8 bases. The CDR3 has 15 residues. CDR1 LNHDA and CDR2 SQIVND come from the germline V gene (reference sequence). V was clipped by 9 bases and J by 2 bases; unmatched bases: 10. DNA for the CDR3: TGTGCCAGCCTGGACAGGGTAGGGGCCACAGATACGCAGTATTTT. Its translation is CASLDRVGATDTQYF.

This CDR3 is CASSYPGQKNTEAFF. The CDR3 region has the DNA TGCGCCAGCAGCTACCCGGGACAAAAGAACACTGAAGCTTTCTTT. V and J are TRBV4-1 and TRBJ1-1; TRBD1 is a possible D gene (6 bases). Trimming took off 5 bases at V and 1 base at J, with 14 bases between the two ends. Germline CDR1 and CDR2: MGHRA and YSYEKL. The CDR3 is 15 residues long.

The CDR3 spells CASSLVGGAGNTEAFF. CDR3 nucleotides: TGTGCCAGCAGTTTAGTTGGGGGGGCCGGAAACACTGAAGCTTTCTTT. The chain links TRBV27 to TRBJ1-1; TRBD1 might be the D (6 bases). Trimming stripped 2 bases from V and 2 bases from J, with 15 bases between. Germline V lookup: CDR1 MNHEY, CDR2 SMNVEV (reference sequence). This CDR3 has 16 residues.

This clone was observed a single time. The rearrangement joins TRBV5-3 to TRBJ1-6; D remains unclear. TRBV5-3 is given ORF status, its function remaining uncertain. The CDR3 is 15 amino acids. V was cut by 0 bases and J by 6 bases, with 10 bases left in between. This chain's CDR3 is CARSLVQHPNSPLHF. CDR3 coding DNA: TGTGCCAGAAGCTTGGTACAACACCCTAATTCACCCCTCCACTTT.